The sequence of this T cell receptor (beta chain) was determined in a study of CD8 T cells in Susac syndrome. The authors negatively isolated CD8+ and CD4+ T cells and FACS-enriched TEMRA cells. RNA, at roughly 0.5 to 1 ug, was reverse transcribed with random hexamers. Amplification of TCR beta CDR3 by immunoSEQ multiplex PCR spanned 54 Vbeta and 13 Jbeta. MiXCR, applied by TCRdb to the immunoSEQ multiplex PCR reads, yields one record per CDR3 protein. The table shows about 190,000 distinct CDR3 sequences, with about 95% occurring only once. What was sequenced was CD4+ T cells from PBMCs. This clonotype was obtained from a human donor in good health.

DNA for the CDR3: TGCAGCGTTGAAGGGGGGGAAGCTTTCTTT. Translation: CSVEGGEAFF. This chain connects TRBV29-1 to TRBJ1-1; maybe TRBD1 (5 bases). The CDR3 has 10 residues. Between the trimmed V and J ends, which lost 1 base and 8 bases, there was a span of 5 bases. From germline, CDR1 is SQVTM and CDR2 ANQGSEA.